A selection of T cell receptor beta chains follows, all from one sample in a study of early T cells in non-severe SARS-CoV-2 infection. MiXCR was run by TCRdb on the 5' RACE reads, yielding one entry per CDR3 protein. The data contain tens of thousands of distinct CDR3 sequences, roughly 5% of them singletons. What was sequenced was whole blood. The receptor source for this set is an adult who was a healthcare worker with PCR-confirmed SARS-CoV-2 infection or an uninfected control (not recorded which). Both conserved end residues are part of each CDR3. The order of the fields is J gene, V gene, CDR3 protein.

j_gene: TRBJ1-5; v_gene: TRBV5-6; CDR3aa: CASSWGPEPQHF
j_gene: TRBJ2-7; v_gene: TRBV5-1; CDR3aa: CASSLDGRAEEQYF
j_gene: TRBJ2-5; v_gene: TRBV12-3/TRBV12-4; CDR3aa: CASSSGTSRETQYF
j_gene: TRBJ2-5; v_gene: TRBV7-6; CDR3aa: CASSLQETQYF
j_gene: TRBJ1-1; v_gene: TRBV2; CDR3aa: CASSAEGVPNTEAFF
j_gene: TRBJ2-7; v_gene: TRBV4-1; CDR3aa: CASSQDTPRGEQYF
j_gene: TRBJ1-1; v_gene: TRBV18; CDR3aa: CASSYRQVGNTEAFF
j_gene: TRBJ1-1; v_gene: TRBV12-3/TRBV12-4; CDR3aa: CASSLPGNPTEAFF
j_gene: TRBJ2-7; v_gene: TRBV2; CDR3aa: CASSEAVFEQYF
j_gene: TRBJ2-6; v_gene: TRBV30; CDR3aa: CAWSLTGWASGANVLTF
j_gene: TRBJ2-7; v_gene: TRBV6-1; CDR3aa: CASSVLGYEQYF
j_gene: TRBJ1-5; v_gene: TRBV5-5; CDR3aa: CASSLGTGAGQPQHF
j_gene: TRBJ2-4; v_gene: TRBV29-1; CDR3aa: CSVIQGVNIQYF
j_gene: TRBJ2-7; v_gene: TRBV9; CDR3aa: CASSVEVLDEQYF
j_gene: TRBJ2-7; v_gene: TRBV7-8; CDR3aa: CASSLESREGYEQYF
j_gene: TRBJ2-5; v_gene: TRBV7-9; CDR3aa: CASSLAGIQETQYF
j_gene: TRBJ1-3; v_gene: TRBV18; CDR3aa: CASSPPQGVSGDTIYF
j_gene: TRBJ1-2; v_gene: TRBV19; CDR3aa: CASSIKVDGNYGYTF
j_gene: TRBJ2-6; v_gene: TRBV5-6; CDR3aa: CASSLGSSGANVLTF
j_gene: TRBJ2-7; v_gene: TRBV12-3/TRBV12-4; CDR3aa: CASSETGGRSYEQYF
j_gene: TRBJ2-7; v_gene: TRBV7-2; CDR3aa: CASSLGNRVEQYF
j_gene: TRBJ1-2; v_gene: TRBV6-2/TRBV6-3; CDR3aa: CASSGQNYGYTF
j_gene: TRBJ2-3; v_gene: TRBV5-4; CDR3aa: CASSLGPSGGVGDTQYF
j_gene: TRBJ1-4; v_gene: TRBV19; CDR3aa: CASNDNPLPSTEKLFF
j_gene: TRBJ2-3; v_gene: TRBV7-2; CDR3aa: CASSSRLAGGTSTDTQYF
j_gene: TRBJ1-2; v_gene: TRBV18; CDR3aa: CASSPPGGNYGYTF
j_gene: TRBJ2-3; v_gene: TRBV7-8; CDR3aa: CASSRSMDTQYF
j_gene: TRBJ2-7; v_gene: TRBV5-6; CDR3aa: CASSLGGSGSYEQYF
j_gene: TRBJ2-7; v_gene: TRBV12-3/TRBV12-4; CDR3aa: CASSLSGEQYF
j_gene: TRBJ1-1; v_gene: TRBV12-3/TRBV12-4; CDR3aa: CASSLRRGVAEAFF
j_gene: TRBJ2-3; v_gene: TRBV7-9; CDR3aa: CASSAGTGAVDTQYF
j_gene: TRBJ1-5; v_gene: TRBV30; CDR3aa: CAWRTGGNQPQHF
j_gene: TRBJ1-5; v_gene: TRBV5-5; CDR3aa: CASSPTLDRSQPQHF
j_gene: TRBJ1-4; v_gene: TRBV6-5; CDR3aa: CASSYRGREKLFF
j_gene: TRBJ2-3; v_gene: TRBV6-2/TRBV6-3; CDR3aa: CASSWFSEDTQYF
j_gene: TRBJ2-1; v_gene: TRBV5-4; CDR3aa: CASSLGGTGVFEQFF
j_gene: TRBJ1-1; v_gene: TRBV24-1; CDR3aa: CATSDGGVGGREAFF
j_gene: TRBJ2-5; v_gene: TRBV7-8; CDR3aa: CASSYLGYQYF
j_gene: TRBJ2-1; v_gene: TRBV7-9; CDR3aa: CASSLLPSGVYNEQFF
j_gene: TRBJ1-2; v_gene: TRBV21-1; CDR3aa: CASSKARGGYTF
j_gene: TRBJ2-2; v_gene: TRBV7-2; CDR3aa: CASRPPPRNTGELFF
j_gene: TRBJ1-2; v_gene: TRBV9; CDR3aa: CASSAATGNYGYTF
j_gene: TRBJ1-1; v_gene: TRBV10-3; CDR3aa: CATRDTEAFF
j_gene: TRBJ2-5; v_gene: TRBV5-5; CDR3aa: CASSLFRGPAQETQYF